The rows below give T cell receptor beta chains drawn from one sample of a study of T cell repertoires in ileal Crohn's disease. TCRdb keeps only in-frame clones here, not all; method: immunoSEQ multiplex PCR. The data contain approximately 16,000 clones, 65% to 80% of them seen just once; the ten biggest clones take up 3.5% to 5%. What was sequenced was ileal tissue. The receptors were sampled from an adult with Crohn's disease. CDR3s include the opening cysteine and the closing phenylalanine or tryptophan. Fields, in order: CDR3 protein, CDR3 DNA, V gene, D gene, clone size, J gene. The D gene is left open where the match is weak. The listing skips clone size in some rows; elsewhere it reads once, few, many or a size class.

CASSFRQGSTGELFF	TGCGCCAGCAGCTTCCGACAGGGAAGCACCGGGGAGCTGTTTTTT	TRBV5-1	TRBD1	-	TRBJ2-2
CAWDKGQGGTQPQHF	TGTGCCTGGGATAAAGGACAGGGAGGGACTCAGCCCCAGCATTTT	TRBV30	TRBD1	-	TRBJ1-5
CASSEGAQGNQPQHF	TGTGCCAGCAGTGAAGGGGCCCAGGGCAATCAGCCCCAGCATTTT	TRBV2	-	-	TRBJ1-5
CASSFAGSGANVLTF	TGTGCCAGCAGCTTTGCAGGGTCTGGGGCCAACGTCCTGACTTTC	TRBV5-6	-	-	TRBJ2-6
CASSESASGSGELFF	TGCGCCAGCAGTGAAAGTGCAAGCGGGAGCGGGGAGCTGTTTTTT	TRBV10-1	TRBD2	once	TRBJ2-2
CASSLGAVGANEKLFF	TGTGCCAGCTCACTTGGGGCGGTTGGAGCAAATGAAAAACTGTTTTTT	TRBV18	-	-	TRBJ1-4
CASSGGIPNEKLFF	TGTGCCAGCAGTGGGGGAATACCTAATGAAAAACTGTTTTTT	TRBV2	-	-	TRBJ1-4
CASSRTGDGRSYNEQFF	TGTGCCAGTAGCCGAACAGGGGACGGTCGCTCCTACAATGAGCAGTTCTTC	TRBV19	TRBD1	-	TRBJ2-1
CASSEGQGRYGKLFF	TGTGCCAGCAGCGAAGGACAGGGGAGGTATGGAAAACTGTTTTTT	TRBV11-2	TRBD1	few	TRBJ1-4
CASKQRTWGGEQFF	TGTGCCAGCAAGCAAAGGACGTGGGGGGGTGAGCAGTTCTTC	TRBV27	TRBD2	-	TRBJ2-1
CASSSPGLANNEQFF	TGTGCCAGCAGTTCGCCGGGACTAGCTAACAATGAGCAGTTCTTC	TRBV6-5	TRBD2	-	TRBJ2-1
CASSLLDGRTDTQYF	TGCGCCAGCAGCTTGTTGGACGGACGCACAGATACGCAGTATTTT	TRBV5-1	-	-	TRBJ2-3
CASSVRDRDTEAFF	TGTGCCAGCAGCGTAAGGGACAGGGACACTGAAGCTTTCTTT	TRBV9	TRBD1	few	TRBJ1-1
CASKGWGTEAFF	TGTGCCAGTAAAGGGTGGGGCACTGAAGCTTTCTTT	TRBV27	-	-	TRBJ1-1
CASSLTGGQETQYF	TGTGCCAGTAGTCTTACAGGGGGACAAGAGACCCAGTACTTC	TRBV19	TRBD1	-	TRBJ2-5
CASSFGEPGLYEQYF	TGTGCCAGCAGTTTCGGGGAACCCGGTCTCTACGAGCAGTACTTC	TRBV27	-	-	TRBJ2-7
CASSLYREYTEAFF	TGTGCCAGCAGCTTATACAGGGAGTACACTGAAGCTTTCTTT	TRBV7-2	-	-	TRBJ1-1
CASSRPGVRQTQYF	TGTGCCAGTAGTAGACCAGGGGTCAGGCAGACCCAGTACTTC	TRBV19	-	-	TRBJ2-5
CASSQVSDRDEKLFF	TGCGCCAGCAGCCAAGTTTCGGACAGGGATGAAAAACTGTTTTTT	TRBV4-1	TRBD1	-	TRBJ1-4
CAWSVLTGSDSPLHF	TGTGCCTGGAGTGTACTGACAGGGTCGGATTCACCCCTCCACTTT	TRBV30	TRBD1	-	TRBJ1-6
CASASGGGWVTQYF	TGTGCCAGCGCTAGCGGGGGGGGATGGGTGACCCAGTACTTC	TRBV2	TRBD2	-	TRBJ2-5
CASSARWTGGETQYF	TGTGCCAGCAGCGCCCGATGGACAGGGGGAGAGACCCAGTACTTC	TRBV5-4	TRBD1	-	TRBJ2-5
CASLPGGVSGANVLTF	TGTGCCAGTCTCCCTGGAGGGGTTTCTGGGGCCAACGTCCTGACTTTC	TRBV19	-	once	TRBJ2-6
CSGTKGGRTEAFF	TGCAGCGGGACAAAGGGGGGCCGAACTGAAGCTTTCTTT	TRBV29-1	-	-	TRBJ1-1
CASSPPGEDGYTF	TGTGCCAGCTCACCACCCGGGGAAGATGGCTACACCTTC	TRBV18	-	-	TRBJ1-2
CASSLDFRGRRYGYTF	TGTGCCAGCAGCTTAGACTTCCGGGGGCGCAGATATGGCTACACCTTC	TRBV7-8	-	-	TRBJ1-2
CASSYTYRGRNIQYF	TGTGCCAGCAGTTACACCTACAGGGGGAGGAACATTCAGTACTTC	TRBV6-5	TRBD1	once	TRBJ2-4
CASSPWTVAKNIQYF	TGTGCCAGTAGTCCTTGGACAGTAGCCAAAAACATTCAGTACTTC	TRBV19	-	-	TRBJ2-4
CASSLRQRAGSGAFF	TGTGCCAGCAGCTTAAGACAAAGGGCTGGTAGTGGAGCTTTCTTT	TRBV7-2	-	-	TRBJ1-1
CASSSTLNTEAFF	TGCGCCAGCAGCTCGACACTGAACACTGAAGCTTTCTTT	TRBV5-1	-	-	TRBJ1-1
CASTQSQLGGGGEQFF	TGTGCCAGCACCCAGTCGCAGCTAGGAGGGGGAGGGGAGCAGTTCTTC	TRBV5-4	-	-	TRBJ2-1
CASSFASGGYEQYF	TGCGCCAGCAGCTTTGCTAGCGGCGGTTACGAGCAGTACTTC	TRBV5-1	TRBD2	-	TRBJ2-7
CASSLNGRGKSTDTQYF	TGTGCCAGCAGCCTGAATGGGAGGGGAAAAAGCACAGATACGCAGTATTTT	TRBV7-9	TRBD2	-	TRBJ2-3
CASLPSGRGSDTQYF	TGTGCCAGCCTACCTAGCGGGAGAGGGTCAGATACGCAGTATTTT	TRBV11-2	TRBD2	-	TRBJ2-3
CASSAGTENTEAFF	TGTGCCAGCAGTGCCGGGACAGAGAACACTGAAGCTTTCTTT	TRBV6-4	TRBD1	-	TRBJ1-1
CASSPPLRGEQFF	TGTGCCAGCAGTCCCCCCTTACGCGGTGAGCAGTTCTTC	TRBV28	-	few	TRBJ2-1
CASSSTGGRYNEQFF	TGTGCCAGCAGCTCGACGGGAGGTAGATACAATGAGCAGTTCTTC	TRBV7-2	TRBD2	-	TRBJ2-1
CAISASVSTDTQYF	TGTGCCATCAGTGCTAGCGTTAGCACAGATACGCAGTATTTT	TRBV10-3	-	-	TRBJ2-3
CAGESSGRSGTQYF	TGTGCCGGAGAATCTAGCGGGAGGAGTGGGACCCAGTACTTC	TRBV7-8	TRBD2	-	TRBJ2-5
CASGLGTITEAFF	TGTGCTAGTGGTTTAGGCACGATCACTGAAGCTTTCTTT	TRBV12-5	-	-	TRBJ1-1
CASSPYPGQGGETQYF	TGCGCCAGCAGCCCCTATCCGGGACAGGGGGGGGAGACCCAGTACTTC	TRBV4-1	TRBD1	-	TRBJ2-5
CASSLGLARRLTTIYNEQFF	TGCGCCAGCAGCTTGGGGCTAGCGAGACGATTAACGACCATCTACAATGAGCAGTTCTTC	TRBV5-1	-	-	TRBJ2-1
CATSRLGRGTDTEAFF	TGTGCCACCTCACGCCTGGGCAGGGGTACCGACACTGAAGCTTTCTTT	TRBV9	-	-	TRBJ1-1
CASSQEPPGEGYEQYF	TGCGCCAGCAGCCAAGAACCCCCGGGAGAAGGCTACGAGCAGTACTTC	TRBV4-3	-	-	TRBJ2-7
CASSPPTGGGSNQPQHF	TGTGCCAGCTCACCCCCGACAGGGGGCGGGAGCAATCAGCCCCAGCATTTT	TRBV18	TRBD1	-	TRBJ1-5